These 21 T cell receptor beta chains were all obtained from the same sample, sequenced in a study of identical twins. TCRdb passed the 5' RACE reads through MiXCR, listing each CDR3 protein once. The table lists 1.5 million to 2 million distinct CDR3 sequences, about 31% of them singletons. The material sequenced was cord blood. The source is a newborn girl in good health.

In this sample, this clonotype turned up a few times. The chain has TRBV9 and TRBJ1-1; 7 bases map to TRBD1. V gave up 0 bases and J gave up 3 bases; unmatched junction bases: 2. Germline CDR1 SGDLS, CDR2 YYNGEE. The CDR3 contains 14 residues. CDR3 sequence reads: CASSVVGGDTEAFF. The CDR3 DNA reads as TGTGCCAGCAGCGTAGTAGGGGGCGACACTGAAGCTTTCTTT.

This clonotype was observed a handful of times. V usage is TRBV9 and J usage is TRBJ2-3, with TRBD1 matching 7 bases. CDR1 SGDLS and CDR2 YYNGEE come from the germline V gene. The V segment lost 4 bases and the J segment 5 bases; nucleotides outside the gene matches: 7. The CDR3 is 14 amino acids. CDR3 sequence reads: CASSPQGDKDTQYF. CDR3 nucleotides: TGTGCCAGCAGCCCCCAGGGGGATAAAGATACGCAGTATTTT.

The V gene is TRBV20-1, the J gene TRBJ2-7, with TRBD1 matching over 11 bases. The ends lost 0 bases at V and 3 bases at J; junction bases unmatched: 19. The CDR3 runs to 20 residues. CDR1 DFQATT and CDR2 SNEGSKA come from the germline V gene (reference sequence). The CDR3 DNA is TGCAGTGCTAGAGACCCATTAGCAGGACAGGGGGCAAGGATTAGCTACGAGCAGTACTTC. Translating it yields CSARDPLAGQGARISYEQYF.

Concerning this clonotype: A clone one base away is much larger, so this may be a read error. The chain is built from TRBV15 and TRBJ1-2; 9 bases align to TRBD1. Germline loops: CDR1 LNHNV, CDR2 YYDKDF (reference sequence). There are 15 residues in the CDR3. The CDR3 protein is CASSRVDRGDYGYTF. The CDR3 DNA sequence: TGTGCCTCCAGCAGAGTGGACAGGGGTGACTATGGCTACACCTTC.

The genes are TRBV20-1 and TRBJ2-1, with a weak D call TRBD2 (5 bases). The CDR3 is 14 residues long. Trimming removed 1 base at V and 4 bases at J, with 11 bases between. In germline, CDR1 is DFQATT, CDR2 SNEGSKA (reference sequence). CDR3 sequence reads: CSARGGPTYNEQFF. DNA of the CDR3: TGCAGTGCTAGAGGCGGGCCAACTTACAATGAGCAGTTCTTC.

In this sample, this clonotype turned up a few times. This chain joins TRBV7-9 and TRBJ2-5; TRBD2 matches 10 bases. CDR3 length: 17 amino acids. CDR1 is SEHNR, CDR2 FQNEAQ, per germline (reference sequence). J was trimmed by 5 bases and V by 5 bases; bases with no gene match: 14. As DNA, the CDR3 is TGTGCCAGCAGCGGACGGGTTCAGCGGGGGGGCTCCGAGACCCAGTACTTC. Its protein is CASSGRVQRGGSETQYF.

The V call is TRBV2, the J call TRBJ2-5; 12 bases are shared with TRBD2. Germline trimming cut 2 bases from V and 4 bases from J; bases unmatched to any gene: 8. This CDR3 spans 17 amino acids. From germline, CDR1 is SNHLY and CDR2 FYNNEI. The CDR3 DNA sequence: TGTGCCAGCAGTGAACGGCACCGACTAGCGGGGGCAGAGACCCAGTACTTC. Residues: CASSERHRLAGAETQYF.

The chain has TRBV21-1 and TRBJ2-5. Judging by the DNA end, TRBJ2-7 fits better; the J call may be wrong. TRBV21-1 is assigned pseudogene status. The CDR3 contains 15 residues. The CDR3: CASSKAGLGFYEQYF. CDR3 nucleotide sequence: TGTGCCAGCAGCAAAGCGGGATTGGGTTTCTACGAGCAGTACTTC.

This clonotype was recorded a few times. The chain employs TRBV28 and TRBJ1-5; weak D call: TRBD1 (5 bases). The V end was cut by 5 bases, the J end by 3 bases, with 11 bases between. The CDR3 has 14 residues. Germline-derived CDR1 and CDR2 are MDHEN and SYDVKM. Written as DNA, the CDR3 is TGTGCCAGCAGTACCCAGGGTTACAATCAGCCCCAGCATTTT. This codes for CASSTQGYNQPQHF.

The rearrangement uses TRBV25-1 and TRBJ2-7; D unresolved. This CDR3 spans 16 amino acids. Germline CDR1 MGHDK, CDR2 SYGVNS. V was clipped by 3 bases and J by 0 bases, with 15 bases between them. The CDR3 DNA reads TGTGCCAGCAGTGACCGGGCGGCGGAGAGCTCCTACGAGCAGTACTTC. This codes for CASSDRAAESSYEQYF.

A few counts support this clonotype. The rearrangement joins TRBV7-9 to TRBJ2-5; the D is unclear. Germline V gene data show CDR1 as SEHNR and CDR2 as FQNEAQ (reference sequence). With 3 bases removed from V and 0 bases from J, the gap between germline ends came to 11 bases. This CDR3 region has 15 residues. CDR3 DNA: TGTGCCAGCAGCTTTCCCGGCAGGTACCAAGAGACCCAGTACTTC. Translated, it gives CASSFPGRYQETQYF. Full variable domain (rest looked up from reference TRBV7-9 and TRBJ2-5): DTGVSQNPRHKITKRGQNVTFRCDPISEHNRLYWYRQTLGQGPEFLTYFQNEAQLEKSRLLSDRFSAERPKGSFSTLEIQRTEQGDSAMYLCASSFPGRYQETQYFGPGTRLLVL.

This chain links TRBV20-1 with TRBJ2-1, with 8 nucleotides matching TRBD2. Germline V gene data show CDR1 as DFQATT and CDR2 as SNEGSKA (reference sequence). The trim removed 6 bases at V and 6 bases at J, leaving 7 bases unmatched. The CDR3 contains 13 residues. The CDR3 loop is CSAPRGGLNEQFF. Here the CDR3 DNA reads TGCAGTGCCCCCCGGGGGGGGCTCAATGAGCAGTTCTTC.

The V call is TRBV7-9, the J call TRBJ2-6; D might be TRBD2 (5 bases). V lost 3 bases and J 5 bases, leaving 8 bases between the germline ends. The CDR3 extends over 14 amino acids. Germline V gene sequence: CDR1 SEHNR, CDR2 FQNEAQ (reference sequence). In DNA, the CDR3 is TGTGCCAGCAGCTTTGGACTCTGGGCCAACGTCCTGACTTTC. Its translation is CASSFGLWANVLTF.

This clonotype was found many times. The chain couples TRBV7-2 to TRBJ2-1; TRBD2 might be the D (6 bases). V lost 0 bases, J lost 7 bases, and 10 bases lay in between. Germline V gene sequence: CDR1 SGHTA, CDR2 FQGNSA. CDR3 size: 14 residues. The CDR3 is CASSLATSRNEQFF. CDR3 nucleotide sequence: TGTGCCAGCAGCTTAGCGACTAGTCGGAATGAGCAGTTCTTC.

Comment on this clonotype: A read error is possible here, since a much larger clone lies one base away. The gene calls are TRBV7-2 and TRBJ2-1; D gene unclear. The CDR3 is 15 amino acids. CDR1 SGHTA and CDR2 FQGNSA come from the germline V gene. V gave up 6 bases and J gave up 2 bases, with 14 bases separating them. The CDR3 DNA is TGTGCCAGCAGGCTACTCATAAGCCCCTACAATGAGCAGTTCTTC. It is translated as CASRLLISPYNEQFF.

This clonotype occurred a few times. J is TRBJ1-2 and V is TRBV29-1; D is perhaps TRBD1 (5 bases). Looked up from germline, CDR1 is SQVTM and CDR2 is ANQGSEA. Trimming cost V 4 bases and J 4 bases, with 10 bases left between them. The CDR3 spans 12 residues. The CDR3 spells CSVVAGTYGYTF. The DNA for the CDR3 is TGCAGCGTTGTTGCAGGGACCTATGGCTACACCTTC.

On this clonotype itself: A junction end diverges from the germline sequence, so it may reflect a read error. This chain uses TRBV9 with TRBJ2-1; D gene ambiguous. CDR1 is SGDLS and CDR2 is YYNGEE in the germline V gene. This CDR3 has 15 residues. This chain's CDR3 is CASSVGTLSCNEQFF. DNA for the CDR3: TGTGCCAGCAGCGTAGGGACCCTCTCCTGCAATGAGCAGTTCTTC.

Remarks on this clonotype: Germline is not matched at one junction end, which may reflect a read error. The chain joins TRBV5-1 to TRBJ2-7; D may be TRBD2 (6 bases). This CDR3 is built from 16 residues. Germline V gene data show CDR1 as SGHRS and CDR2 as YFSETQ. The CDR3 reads CAGRPYNAGPSYEQYF. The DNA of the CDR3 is TGCGCCGGCAGACCCTACAATGCGGGGCCCTCCTACGAGCAGTACTTC.

The chain's CDR3 is CASSYGPSGSYEQYF. CDR3 nucleotides: TGTGCCAGCAGTTACGGCCCTAGCGGCTCCTACGAGCAGTACTTC. J is TRBJ2-7 and V is TRBV6-5, with 7 bases matching TRBD2. The CDR3 contains 15 residues. V dropped 2 bases and J dropped 0; count of bases not matched to a gene: 4. CDR1 and CDR2 (germline): MNHEY, SVGAGI.

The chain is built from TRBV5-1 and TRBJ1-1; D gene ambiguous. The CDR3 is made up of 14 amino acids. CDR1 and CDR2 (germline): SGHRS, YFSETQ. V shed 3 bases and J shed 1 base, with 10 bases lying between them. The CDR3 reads CASSSFDGNTEAFF. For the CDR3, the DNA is TGCGCCAGCAGCTCTTTTGACGGGAACACTGAAGCTTTCTTT.

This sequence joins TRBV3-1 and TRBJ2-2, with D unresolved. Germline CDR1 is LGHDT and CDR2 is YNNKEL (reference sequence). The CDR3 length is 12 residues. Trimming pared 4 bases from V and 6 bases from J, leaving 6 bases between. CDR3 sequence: CASSRKAGELFF. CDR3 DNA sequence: TGTGCCAGCAGCCGTAAAGCCGGGGAGCTGTTTTTT.